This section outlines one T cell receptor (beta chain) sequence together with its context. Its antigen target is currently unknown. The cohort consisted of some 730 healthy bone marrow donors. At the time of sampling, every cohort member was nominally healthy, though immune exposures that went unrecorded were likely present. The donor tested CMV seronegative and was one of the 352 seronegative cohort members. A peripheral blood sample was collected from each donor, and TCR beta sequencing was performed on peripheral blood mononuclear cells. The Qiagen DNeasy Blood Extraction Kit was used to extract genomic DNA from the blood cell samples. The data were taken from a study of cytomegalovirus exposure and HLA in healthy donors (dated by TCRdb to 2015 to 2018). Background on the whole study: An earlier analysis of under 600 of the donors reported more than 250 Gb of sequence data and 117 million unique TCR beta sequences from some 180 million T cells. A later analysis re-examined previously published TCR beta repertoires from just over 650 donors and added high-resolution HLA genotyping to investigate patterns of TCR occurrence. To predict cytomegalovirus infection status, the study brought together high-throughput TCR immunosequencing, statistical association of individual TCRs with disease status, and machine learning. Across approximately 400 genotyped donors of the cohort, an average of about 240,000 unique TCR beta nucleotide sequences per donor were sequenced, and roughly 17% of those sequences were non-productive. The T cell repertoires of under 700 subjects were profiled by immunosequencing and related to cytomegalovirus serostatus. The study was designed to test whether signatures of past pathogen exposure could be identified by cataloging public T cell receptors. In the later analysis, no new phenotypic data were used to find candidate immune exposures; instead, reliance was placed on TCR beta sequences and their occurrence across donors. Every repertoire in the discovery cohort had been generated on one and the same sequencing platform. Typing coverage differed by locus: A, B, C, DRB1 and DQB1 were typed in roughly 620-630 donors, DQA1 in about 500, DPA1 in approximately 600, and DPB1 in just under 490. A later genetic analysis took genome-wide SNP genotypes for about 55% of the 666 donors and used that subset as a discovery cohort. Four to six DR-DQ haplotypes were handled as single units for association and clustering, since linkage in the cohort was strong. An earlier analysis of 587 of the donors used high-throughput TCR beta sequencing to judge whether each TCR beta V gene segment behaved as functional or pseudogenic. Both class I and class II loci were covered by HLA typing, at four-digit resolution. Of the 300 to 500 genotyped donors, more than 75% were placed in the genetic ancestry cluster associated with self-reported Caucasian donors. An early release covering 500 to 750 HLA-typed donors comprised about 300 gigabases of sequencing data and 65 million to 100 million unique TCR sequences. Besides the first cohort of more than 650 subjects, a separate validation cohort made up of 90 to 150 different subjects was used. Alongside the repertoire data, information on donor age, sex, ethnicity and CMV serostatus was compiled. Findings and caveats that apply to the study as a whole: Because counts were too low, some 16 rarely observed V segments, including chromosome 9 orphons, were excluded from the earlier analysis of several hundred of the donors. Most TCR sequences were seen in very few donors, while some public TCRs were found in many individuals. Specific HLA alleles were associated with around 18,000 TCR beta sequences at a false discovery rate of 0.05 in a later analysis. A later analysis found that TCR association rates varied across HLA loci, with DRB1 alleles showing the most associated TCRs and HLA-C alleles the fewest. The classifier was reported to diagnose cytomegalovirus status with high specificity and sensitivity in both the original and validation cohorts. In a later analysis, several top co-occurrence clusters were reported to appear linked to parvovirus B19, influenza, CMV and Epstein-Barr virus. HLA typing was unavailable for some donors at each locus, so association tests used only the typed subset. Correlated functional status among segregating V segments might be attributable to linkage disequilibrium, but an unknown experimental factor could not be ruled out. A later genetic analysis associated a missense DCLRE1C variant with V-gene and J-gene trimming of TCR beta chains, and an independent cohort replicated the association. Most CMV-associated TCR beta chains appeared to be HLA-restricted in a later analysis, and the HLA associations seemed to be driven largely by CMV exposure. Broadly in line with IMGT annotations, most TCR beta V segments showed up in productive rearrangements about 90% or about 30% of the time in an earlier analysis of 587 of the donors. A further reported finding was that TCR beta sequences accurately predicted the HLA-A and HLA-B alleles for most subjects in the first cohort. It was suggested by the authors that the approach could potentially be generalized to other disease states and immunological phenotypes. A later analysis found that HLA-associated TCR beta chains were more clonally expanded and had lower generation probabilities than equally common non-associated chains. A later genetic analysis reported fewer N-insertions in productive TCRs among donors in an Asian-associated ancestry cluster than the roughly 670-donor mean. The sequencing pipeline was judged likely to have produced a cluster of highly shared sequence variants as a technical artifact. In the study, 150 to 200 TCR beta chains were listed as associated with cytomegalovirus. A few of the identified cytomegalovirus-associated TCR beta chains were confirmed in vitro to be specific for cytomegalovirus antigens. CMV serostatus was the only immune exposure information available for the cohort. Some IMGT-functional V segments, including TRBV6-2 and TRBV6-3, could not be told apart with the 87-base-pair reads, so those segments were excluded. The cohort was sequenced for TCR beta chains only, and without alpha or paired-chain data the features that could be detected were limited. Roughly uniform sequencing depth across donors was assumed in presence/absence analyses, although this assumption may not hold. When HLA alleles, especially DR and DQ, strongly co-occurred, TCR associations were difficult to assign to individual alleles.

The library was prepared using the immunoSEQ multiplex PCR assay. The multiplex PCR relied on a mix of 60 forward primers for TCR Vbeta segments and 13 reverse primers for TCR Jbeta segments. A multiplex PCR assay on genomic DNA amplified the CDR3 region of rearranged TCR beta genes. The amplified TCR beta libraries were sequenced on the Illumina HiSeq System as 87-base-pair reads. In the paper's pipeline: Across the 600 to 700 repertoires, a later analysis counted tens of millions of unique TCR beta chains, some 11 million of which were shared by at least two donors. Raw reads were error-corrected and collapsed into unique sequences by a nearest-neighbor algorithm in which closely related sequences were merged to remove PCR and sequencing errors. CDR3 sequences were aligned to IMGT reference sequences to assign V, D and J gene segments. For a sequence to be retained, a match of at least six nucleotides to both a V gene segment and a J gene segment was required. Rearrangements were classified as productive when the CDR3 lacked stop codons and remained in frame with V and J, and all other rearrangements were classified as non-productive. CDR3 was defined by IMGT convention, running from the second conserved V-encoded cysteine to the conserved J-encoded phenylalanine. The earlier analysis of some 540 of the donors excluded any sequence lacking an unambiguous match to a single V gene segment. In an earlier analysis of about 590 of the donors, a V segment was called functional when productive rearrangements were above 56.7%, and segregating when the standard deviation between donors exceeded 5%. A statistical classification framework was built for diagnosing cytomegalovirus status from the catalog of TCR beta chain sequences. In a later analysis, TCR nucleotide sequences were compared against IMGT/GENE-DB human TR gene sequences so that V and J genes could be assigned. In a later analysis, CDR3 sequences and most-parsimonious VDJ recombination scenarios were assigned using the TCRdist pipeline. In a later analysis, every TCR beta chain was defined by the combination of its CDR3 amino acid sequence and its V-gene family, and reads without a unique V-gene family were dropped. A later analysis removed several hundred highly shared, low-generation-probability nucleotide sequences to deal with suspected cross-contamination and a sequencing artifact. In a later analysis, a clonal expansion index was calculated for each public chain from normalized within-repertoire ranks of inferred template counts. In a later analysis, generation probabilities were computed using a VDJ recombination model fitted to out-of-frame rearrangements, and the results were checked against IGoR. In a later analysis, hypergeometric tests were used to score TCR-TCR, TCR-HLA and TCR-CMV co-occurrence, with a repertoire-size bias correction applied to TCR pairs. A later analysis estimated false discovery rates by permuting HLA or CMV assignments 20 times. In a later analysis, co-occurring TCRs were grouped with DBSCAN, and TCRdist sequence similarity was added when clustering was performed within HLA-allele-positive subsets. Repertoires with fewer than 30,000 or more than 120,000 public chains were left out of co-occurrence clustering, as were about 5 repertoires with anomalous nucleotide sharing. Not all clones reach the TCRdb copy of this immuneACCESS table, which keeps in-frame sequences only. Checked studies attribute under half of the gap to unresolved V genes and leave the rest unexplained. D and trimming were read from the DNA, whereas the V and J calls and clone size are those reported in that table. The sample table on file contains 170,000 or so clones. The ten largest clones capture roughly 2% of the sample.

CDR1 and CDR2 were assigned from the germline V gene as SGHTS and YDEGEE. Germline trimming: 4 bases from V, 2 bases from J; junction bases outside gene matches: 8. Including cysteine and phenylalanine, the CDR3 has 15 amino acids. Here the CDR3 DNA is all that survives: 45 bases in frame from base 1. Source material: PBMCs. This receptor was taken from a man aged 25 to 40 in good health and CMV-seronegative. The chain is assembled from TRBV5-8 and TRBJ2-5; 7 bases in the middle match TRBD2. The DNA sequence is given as TGTGCCAGCAGCCGTGGGAGGGGCTGGCAAGAGACCCAGTACTTC. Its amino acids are CASSRGRGWQETQYF.